These 26 T cell receptor beta chains originate from one sample sequenced in a study of blood T cell repertoires in COVID-19. The data were produced by immunoSEQ multiplex PCR, yet TCRdb's version contains in-frame clones alone and is incomplete. The table records about 220,000 clones, 75% to 90% of them present only once. Material for sequencing was PBMCs or T cells enriched from blood (not recorded which). Every receptor here comes from a woman aged 18-35 years in a cohort exposed to, infected with or recovered from COVID-19 (not recorded which).

The V call is TRBV27, the J call TRBJ1-2; 7 positions agree with TRBD1. CDR1 MNHEY and CDR2 SMNVEV come from the germline V gene (reference sequence). There are 12 residues in the CDR3. V lost 6 bases and J lost 4; bases outside the gene matches: 2. The CDR3 reads CASSDRVYGYTF. DNA of the CDR3: TGTGCCAGCAGCGACAGGGTCTATGGCTACACCTTC.

This chain connects TRBV24-1 to TRBJ2-7; TRBD2 might be the D (6 bases). The CDR3 is 18 residues long. The V end was cut by 1 base, the J end by 0 bases, with 18 bases between. Germline assignment: CDR1 KGHDR and CDR2 SFDVKD. The CDR3 DNA sequence: TGTGCCACCAGTGATTTCGATCGGGAGCGATCGAGCTCCTACGAGCAGTACTTC. Translated: CATSDFDRERSSSYEQYF.

The chain has TRBV11-2 and TRBJ1-1; D possibly corresponds to TRBD1 (5 bases). The V gene lost 1 base and the J gene lost 0 bases, with 12 bases spanning the gap. The germline V gene encodes CDR1 SGHAT and CDR2 FQNNGV. The CDR3 length is 16 residues. In DNA form, the CDR3 reads TGTGCCAGCAGCTTAGGGGGCGTTCACATGAACACTGAAGCTTTCTTT. Its protein product is CASSLGGVHMNTEAFF.

The rearrangement uses TRBV9 and TRBJ2-1; the match to TRBD1 covers 9 bases. Per germline, CDR1 SGDLS and CDR2 YYNGEE. CDR3 length: 17 residues. Trimming took 0 bases from V and 1 from J; bases not matched to a gene: 5. The CDR3 loop is CASSVGGDRGSYNEQFF. The CDR3 region has the DNA TGTGCCAGCAGCGTAGGGGGAGACAGGGGGTCCTACAATGAGCAGTTCTTC.

CDR3 residues: CASSQGHRDLYEQYF. The DNA of the CDR3 is TGTGCCAGCAGCCAAGGGCACCGGGACTTATACGAGCAGTACTTC. The chain joins TRBV3-1 (or the pseudogene TRBV3-2) to TRBJ2-7, with D possibly matching TRBD2 (6 bases). V was trimmed by 1 base and J by 4 bases, leaving 14 bases between them. This CDR3 is built from 15 residues. Germline values: CDR1 LGHDT, CDR2 YNNKEL (reference sequence).

The V gene is TRBV18, the J gene TRBJ2-3; 13 nucleotides agree with TRBD2. CDR3 length: 15 amino acids. J lost 5 bases, V lost 5 bases, and 4 bases had no gene match. Looked up from germline, CDR1 is KGHSH and CDR2 is LQKENI. In nucleotides, the CDR3 is TGTGCCAGCTCAGAGGGACTAGCGGGAAGAGATACGCAGTATTTT. As protein: CASSEGLAGRDTQYF.

V and J are TRBV3-1 (or the pseudogene TRBV3-2) and TRBJ2-2; 10 nucleotides agree with TRBD1. The ends lost 2 bases at V and 2 bases at J; junction bases unmatched: 5. The CDR3 sequence is 17 residues long. Germline lookup yields CDR1 LGHDT and CDR2 YNNKEL (reference sequence). The CDR3 nucleotides are TGTGCCAGCAGCCAACGACAGGGGGCTTTTAACACCGGGGAGCTGTTTTTT. Its translation is CASSQRQGAFNTGELFF.

This clone showed up just a few times. The J gene is TRBJ1-2, the V gene TRBV27; 7 nucleotides match TRBD1. The CDR3 extends over 16 amino acids. Germline V lookup: CDR1 MNHEY, CDR2 SMNVEV (reference sequence). V dropped 3 bases and J dropped 3; count of bases not matched to a gene: 10. This CDR3 reads CASSLGGTVPYYGYTF. CDR3 DNA: TGTGCCAGCAGTTTGGGCGGGACAGTGCCCTACTATGGCTACACCTTC.

The chain joins TRBV4-2 to TRBJ2-5; 16 positions match TRBD2. Germline V lookup: CDR1 LGHNA, CDR2 YNFKEQ. The CDR3 runs to 19 residues. Losses at the gene ends were 4 bases for V and 5 bases for J; bases not matched to a gene: 13. CDR3 in amino acids: CASSRGLAGGIITRETQYF. The DNA for the CDR3 is TGTGCCAGCAGCCGGGGACTAGCGGGGGGGATAATCACAAGGGAGACCCAGTACTTC.

This clone was detected only a few times. The chain employs TRBV11-2 and TRBJ1-1; D is unresolved. The CDR3 spans 15 residues. Trimming removed 1 base at V and 4 bases at J, with 13 bases between. CDR1 is SGHAT and CDR2 is FQNNGV in the germline V gene. The CDR3: CASSLALGDLTEAFF. CDR3 sequence (DNA): TGTGCCAGCAGCTTAGCCTTAGGAGACCTCACTGAAGCTTTCTTT.

This chain links TRBV28 with TRBJ1-3; D unresolved. Germline V gives CDR1 MDHEN, CDR2 SYDVKM. V shed 5 bases and J shed 4 bases, with 33 bases lying between them. The length of the CDR3 is 21 residues. Here the CDR3 DNA reads TGTGCCAGCAGTACCATTATTGGGAATGGGCCTGCGGGATATATAGGAAACACCATATATTTT. Residues: CASSTIIGNGPAGYIGNTIYF.

This chain connects TRBV11-2 to TRBJ2-2, with 10 bases identical to TRBD2. The CDR3 is made up of 16 amino acids. Germline V CDR1 and CDR2: SGHAT, FQNNGV. V dropped 6 bases and J dropped 4; count of bases not matched to a gene: 8. The CDR3 DNA is TGTGCCAGCAGACCTCTAGCGGGAGAGGCCACCGGGGAGCTGTTTTTT. Its protein product is CASRPLAGEATGELFF.

In DNA, the CDR3 is TGTGCCTGGAGTGTCGGCGGCGGAGGGGGCTACACCTTC. Translating gives CAWSVGGGGGYTF. V gene TRBV30 combines with J gene TRBJ1-2; D gene uncertain. CDR3 length equals 13 residues. From germline, CDR1 is GTSNPN and CDR2 SVGIG (reference sequence). V dropped 0 bases and J dropped 8 bases, with 13 bases sitting between them.

The chain combines TRBV28 with TRBJ1-6, with 7 bases matching TRBD1. After removal of 8 bases from V and 5 bases from J, the junction contained 6 bases not matched to a gene. Per germline, CDR1 MDHEN and CDR2 SYDVKM. This CDR3 contains 14 residues. The CDR3: CASGHRGDNSPLHF. DNA of the CDR3: TGTGCCAGCGGCCACAGGGGTGATAATTCACCCCTCCACTTT.

This chain's CDR3 is CASTPGQVYGYTF. The CDR3, as DNA: TGTGCCAGCACCCCGGGACAGGTCTATGGCTACACCTTC. The chain couples TRBV28 to TRBJ1-2; 8 bases map to TRBD1. The trim removed 7 bases at V and 4 bases at J, leaving 5 bases unmatched. This CDR3 region has 13 residues. The germline gives CDR1 MDHEN, CDR2 SYDVKM.

The chain is built from TRBV19 and TRBJ2-2; D unclear. Germline V gene sequence: CDR1 LNHDA, CDR2 SQIVND (reference sequence). The CDR3 loop spans 14 amino acids. V was clipped by 4 bases and J by 4 bases, with 10 bases between them. CDR3 in amino acids: CASSTGLGTGELFF. The DNA for the CDR3 is TGTGCCAGTAGTACCGGGTTGGGCACCGGGGAGCTGTTTTTT.

The V gene is TRBV3-1 (or the pseudogene TRBV3-2), the J gene TRBJ1-2; D is uncertain. The CDR3 runs 11 residues. V lost 3 bases and J 12 bases, leaving 11 bases between the germline ends. CDR1 and CDR2 (germline): LGHDT, YNNKEL (reference sequence). CDR3 sequence (DNA): TGTGCCAGCAGCCAGGCCGGGGAGGACACCTTC. It is translated as CASSQAGEDTF.

This clone was picked up a small number of times. The sample carries other DNA sequences with the same CDR3. The CDR3 is CASSLGAREKLFF. The CDR3, as DNA: TGTGCCAGCAGCTTGGGGGCCAGAGAAAAACTGTTTTTT. V and J are TRBV5-5 and TRBJ1-4; D is unresolved. CDR1 SGHKS and CDR2 YYEKEE come from the germline V gene (reference sequence). This CDR3 has 13 residues. V was clipped by 0 bases and J by 8 bases, with 8 bases between them.

This clone appeared once. The CDR3 DNA sequence: TGTGCCAGCAGTTTGACAGGGTCGCATGAAAAACTGTTTTTT. It translates to CASSLTGSHEKLFF. The rearrangement links TRBV27 to TRBJ1-4, with 7 bases identical to TRBD1. The trim removed 3 bases at V and 6 bases at J, leaving 4 bases unmatched. This CDR3 spans 14 amino acids. CDR1 and CDR2 from the germline V gene are MNHEY and SMNVEV (reference sequence).

V usage is TRBV7-9 and J usage is TRBJ2-7; weak D call: TRBD1 (5 bases). CDR1 SEHNR and CDR2 FQNEAQ come from the germline V gene (reference sequence). Trimming removed 6 bases at V and 4 bases at J, with 13 bases between. This CDR3 comprises 13 residues. CDR3 sequence: CASSSTGEYEQYF. CDR3 bases: TGTGCCAGCAGTTCTACAGGAGAATACGAGCAGTACTTC. The complete variable domain, with remaining parts taken from reference TRBV7-9 and TRBJ2-7, reads DTGVSQNPRHKITKRGQNVTFRCDPISEHNRLYWYRQTLGQGPEFLTYFQNEAQLEKSRLLSDRFSAERPKGSFSTLEIQRTEQGDSAMYLCASSSTGEYEQYFGPGTRLTVT.

This sequence joins TRBV11-3 and TRBJ2-3; D possibly corresponds to TRBD2 (5 bases). Deletions cut 5 bases from V and 0 bases from J, with 12 bases between. Germline V gives CDR1 SGHNT, CDR2 YENEEA. The length of the CDR3 is 15 residues. As DNA, the CDR3 is TGTGCCAGCAGCCTTGGAGGCGGTAGCACAGATACGCAGTATTTT. Protein sequence: CASSLGGGSTDTQYF.

This chain connects TRBV6-5 to TRBJ2-4; the D gene is possibly TRBD1 (6 bases). Looked up from germline, CDR1 is MNHEY and CDR2 is SVGAGI. The CDR3 contains 15 residues. The ends were cut back, 10 bases at V and 0 bases at J, with 16 bases in the middle. CDR3 loop: CATKQGEGAKNIQYF. Written as DNA, the CDR3 is TGTGCCACAAAACAGGGAGAAGGAGCCAAAAACATTCAGTACTTC.

This chain connects TRBV5-1 to TRBJ2-7; 7 bases map to TRBD2. V dropped 4 bases and J dropped 0; count of bases not matched to a gene: 4. CDR1 is SGHRS, CDR2 YFSETQ, per germline. The CDR3 consists of 14 residues. This CDR3 is CASSGLADSYEQYF. The CDR3 DNA reads as TGCGCCAGCAGCGGGCTAGCGGACTCCTACGAGCAGTACTTC.

V is TRBV5-1 and J is TRBJ2-1; 12 bases line up with TRBD2. CDR3 length: 17 residues. V dropped 2 bases and J dropped 2; count of bases not matched to a gene: 5. Germline V gene lookup returns CDR1 SGHRS and CDR2 YFSETQ. This chain's CDR3 is CASSFLLAGGTYNEQFF. The CDR3 region has the DNA TGCGCCAGCAGCTTTCTCCTAGCGGGAGGGACCTACAATGAGCAGTTCTTC. Full variable domain (missing parts from reference TRBV5-1 and TRBJ2-1): KAGVTQTPRYLIKTRGQQVTLSCSPISGHRSVSWYQQTPGQGLQFLFEYFSETQRNKGNFPGRFSGRQFSNSRSEMNVSTLELGDSALYLCASSFLLAGGTYNEQFFGPGTRLTVL.

The rearrangement links TRBV14 to TRBJ2-2; D is possibly TRBD1 (6 bases). Germline V gives CDR1 SGHDN, CDR2 FVKESK. CDR3 length: 14 residues. Trimming cost V 4 bases and J 8 bases, with 14 bases left between them. The CDR3: CASSRDRYPGELFF. CDR3 DNA sequence: TGTGCCAGCAGCCGAGACAGGTATCCTGGGGAGCTGTTTTTT.

CDR3 sequence reads: CASSLGGTSIETQYF. The CDR3 region has the DNA TGCGCCAGCAGCTTGGGGGGGACTAGTATCGAGACCCAGTACTTC. The rearrangement links TRBV5-1 to TRBJ2-5, with 8 positions matching TRBD2. Germline V lookup: CDR1 SGHRS, CDR2 YFSETQ. The CDR3 loop spans 15 amino acids. J lost 5 bases, V lost 0 bases, and 6 bases had no gene match.